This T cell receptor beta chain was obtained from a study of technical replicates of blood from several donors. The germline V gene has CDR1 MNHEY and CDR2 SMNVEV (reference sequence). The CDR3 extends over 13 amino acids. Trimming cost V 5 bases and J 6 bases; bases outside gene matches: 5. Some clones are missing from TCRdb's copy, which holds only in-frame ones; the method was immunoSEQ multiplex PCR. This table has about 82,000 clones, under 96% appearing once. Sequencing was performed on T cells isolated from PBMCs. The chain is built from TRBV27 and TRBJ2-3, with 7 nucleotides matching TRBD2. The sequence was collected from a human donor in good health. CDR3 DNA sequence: TGTGCCAGCAGTCTGTTGGGGGGGGATACGCAGTATTTT. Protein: CASSLLGGDTQYF.